Described below is a single TCR beta chain sequence and its context. The assay was immunoSEQ multiplex PCR, and TCRdb's table has in-frame clones only and misses some. The sample includes fewer than 650,000 clones, around 78% of them seen just once. There are 12 residues in the CDR3. Per the germline V gene, CDR1 is SGHRS and CDR2 is YFSETQ. V lost 0 bases and J lost 5, with 5 bases in between. The record originates from a study of shared clonotypes between healthy human individuals. Sequenced material: PBMCs. The clonotype was recovered from a middle-aged woman in good health. Some clones in this sample may be carry-over from other donors' samples. The chain is built from TRBV5-1 and TRBJ1-2; D gene uncertain. The DNA of the CDR3 is TGCGCCAGCAGCTTGGCCGGGTATGGCTACACCTTC. Amino acids: CASSLAGYGYTF.